Listed here are 27 T cell receptor beta chains from one sample, sequenced in a study of blood T cell repertoires in COVID-19. Measured with immunoSEQ multiplex PCR; TCRdb has only the in-frame clones, and not every one. In the table there are more than 110,000 clones, approximately 85% of which are singletons. The sequenced material came from peripheral blood. Receptors originate from a man in his fifties with acute or convalescent COVID-19.

The CDR3 nucleotides are TGTGGTGGGGGGAGGAACACTGAAGCTTTCTTT. Amino acids: CGGGRNTEAFF. The chain recombines TRBV30 with TRBJ1-1; TRBD1 is a possible D gene (5 bases). Germline V CDR1 and CDR2: GTSNPN, SVGIG (reference sequence). CDR3 length: 11 residues.

CDR3 residues: CASSPVGGTGEAFF. CDR3 nucleotides: TGTGCCAGCTCACCTGTAGGGGGCACCGGGGAAGCTTTCTTT. V gene TRBV18 combines with J gene TRBJ1-1; TRBD1 aligns across 7 bases. The germline V gene encodes CDR1 KGHSH and CDR2 LQKENI. With 3 bases clipped from V and 8 bases from J, the junction kept 9 bases outside the gene matches. The CDR3 has 14 residues.

The rearrangement uses TRBV3-1 (or the pseudogene TRBV3-2) and TRBJ2-7; TRBD1 agrees at 9 bases. V lost 4 bases and J lost 3; bases outside the gene matches: 4. The CDR3 extends over 14 amino acids. Germline V lookup: CDR1 LGHDT, CDR2 YNNKEL (reference sequence). In DNA form, the CDR3 reads TGTGCCAGCAGCCCAGGACAGGGGAACTACGAGCAGTACTTC. Amino acid sequence: CASSPGQGNYEQYF.

The chain joins TRBV3-1 (or the pseudogene TRBV3-2) to TRBJ2-7; D is uncertain. V lost 4 bases and J 0 bases, leaving 13 bases between the germline ends. This CDR3 is built from 15 residues. The germline V gene has CDR1 LGHDT and CDR2 YNNKEL (reference sequence). CDR3 loop: CASSPTGFSSYEQYF. The CDR3 DNA sequence: TGTGCCAGCAGCCCGACGGGTTTTAGCTCCTACGAGCAGTACTTC.

The chain has TRBV12-3 or TRBV12-4 and TRBJ1-2, with 7 bases matching TRBD1. V dropped 6 bases and J dropped 6; count of bases not matched to a gene: 7. The CDR3 totals 13 residues. CDR3 DNA sequence: TGTGCCAGCAGGGAACAGGGGATCGATGGCTACACCTTC. Protein: CASREQGIDGYTF.

The chain links TRBV7-8 to TRBJ2-3, with 7 bases matching TRBD2. This CDR3 comprises 14 residues. Germline V CDR1 and CDR2: SGHVS, FQNEAQ. V trimming: 5 bases; J trimming: 0 bases; junction bases outside the gene matches: 2. The CDR3 spells CASSTSVSTDTQYF. The CDR3 region has the DNA TGTGCCAGCAGCACTAGCGTTAGCACAGATACGCAGTATTTT.

The chain combines TRBV12-5 with TRBJ2-5; maybe TRBD2 (5 bases). CDR1 and CDR2 from the germline V gene are LGHNT and FRNRAP. V was cut by 5 bases and J by 3 bases, with 13 bases left in between. The length of the CDR3 is 14 residues. This CDR3 reads CASGPGSWEETQYF. The CDR3 bases are TGTGCTAGTGGTCCGGGGTCATGGGAAGAGACCCAGTACTTC.

This chain joins TRBV9 and TRBJ1-1; D unclear. Trimming stripped 6 bases from V and 5 bases from J, with 20 bases between. Per germline, CDR1 SGDLS and CDR2 YYNGEE. The CDR3 is 15 residues long. The CDR3 region has the DNA TGTGCCAGCACCCCTACGGCCGAGGGAGGGACTGAAGCTTTCTTT. It yields the protein CASTPTAEGGTEAFF.

In the case of this clone: A read error may account for a junction end that differs from germline. This sequence joins TRBV12-3 or TRBV12-4 and TRBJ2-2, with 7 bases aligning to TRBD2. This CDR3 is built from 13 residues. This chain's CDR3 is CVSGESNTGELFF. The CDR3 DNA reads as TGCGTAAGCGGGGAGTCGAACACCGGGGAGCTGTTTTTT.

This sequence joins TRBV18 and TRBJ1-1; 12 bases match TRBD1. The trim removed 4 bases at V and 4 bases at J, leaving 4 bases unmatched. The CDR3 is 15 residues long. Germline V gene sequence: CDR1 KGHSH, CDR2 LQKENI. This chain's CDR3 is CASSQGTGGGTEAFF. For the CDR3, the DNA is TGTGCCAGCTCACAGGGGACAGGGGGCGGCACTGAAGCTTTCTTT.

The count of this clone is one. At the DNA level, this CDR3 is encoded by other sequences in the same sample as well. The V call is TRBV27, the J call TRBJ2-1, with D perhaps TRBD2 (5 bases). This CDR3 has 12 amino acids. With 4 bases removed from V and 4 bases from J, the gap between germline ends came to 5 bases. Germline CDR1 is MNHEY and CDR2 is SMNVEV (reference sequence). The CDR3 loop is CASSSGYNEQFF. CDR3 bases: TGTGCCAGCAGTTCGGGATACAATGAGCAGTTCTTC.

V gene TRBV7-2 combines with J gene TRBJ2-5; 8 nucleotides agree with TRBD2. Germline CDR1 and CDR2: SGHTA and FQGNSA. The CDR3 extends over 15 amino acids. The J segment lost 13 bases and the V segment lost 0 bases, leaving 13 bases of the junction unmatched. CDR3 residues: CASSLASGGQNMPYF. In nucleotides, the CDR3 is TGTGCCAGCAGCTTAGCGAGCGGGGGTCAAAATATGCCGTACTTC. Combining the CDR3 with reference TRBV7-2 and TRBJ2-5 gives the whole variable domain GAGVSQSPSNKVTEKGKDVELRCDPISGHTALYWYRQSLGQGLEFLIYFQGNSAPDKSGLPSDRFSAERTGGSVSTLTIQRTQQEDSAVYLCASSLASGGQNMPYFGPGTRLLVL.

This clone was detected only a few times. DNA for the CDR3: TGTGCCAGCAGCCCCCACCCGCGGAGCTCCTACAATGAGCAGTTCTTC. As protein: CASSPHPRSSYNEQFF. The chain recombines TRBV27 with TRBJ2-1, with unresolved D. CDR1 is MNHEY and CDR2 is SMNVEV in the germline V gene (reference sequence). The length of the CDR3 is 16 residues. The germline V and J ends were trimmed by 6 bases and 0 bases, with 15 bases remaining between them.

This chain's CDR3 is CATSDSGRGYGYTF. CDR3 in DNA: TGTGCCACCAGTGATTCTGGCAGGGGCTATGGCTACACCTTC. This rearrangement joins TRBV24-1 to TRBJ1-2; a possible D gene is TRBD1 (6 bases). The CDR3 spans 14 residues. Trimming removed 2 bases from V and 4 bases from J, with 10 bases in between. Germline V CDR1 and CDR2: KGHDR, SFDVKD.

As concerns this clone: One end of the junction does not line up with germline, which may come from a read error. The chain couples TRBV29-1 to TRBJ1-2; 9 bases fit TRBD1. CDR3 length equals 12 residues. Germline values: CDR1 SQVTM, CDR2 ANQGSEA. DNA of the CDR3: TGCAGCGGTGAATTGGGACAGGGAGGCTACACCTTC. As protein: CSGELGQGGYTF.

The chain carries TRBV3-1 (or the pseudogene TRBV3-2) and TRBJ1-6; tentative D call: TRBD1 (6 bases). The V and J ends lost 4 bases and 4 bases respectively, with 8 bases between them. The CDR3 sequence is 14 residues long. Germline CDR1 reads LGHDT; CDR2 reads YNNKEL (reference sequence). In nucleotides, the CDR3 is TGTGCCAGCAGCCGACAGGATTATAATTCACCCCTCCACTTT. It translates to CASSRQDYNSPLHF.

This clone was recorded only once. The chain links TRBV5-1 to TRBJ2-5, with 11 bases aligning to TRBD2. The CDR3 length is 15 residues. Trimming removed 4 bases from V and 5 bases from J; junction bases left unmatched: 7. CDR1 SGHRS and CDR2 YFSETQ come from the germline V gene. This CDR3 reads CASSQGLAEVETQYF. The CDR3 DNA sequence: TGCGCCAGCAGCCAGGGACTAGCGGAAGTGGAGACCCAGTACTTC. The whole variable domain, remainder taken from reference TRBV5-1 and TRBJ2-5, is KAGVTQTPRYLIKTRGQQVTLSCSPISGHRSVSWYQQTPGQGLQFLFEYFSETQRNKGNFPGRFSGRQFSNSRSEMNVSTLELGDSALYLCASSQGLAEVETQYFGPGTRLLVL.

The rearrangement uses TRBV18 and TRBJ1-4, with D perhaps matching TRBD1 (5 bases). The germline gives CDR1 KGHSH, CDR2 LQKENI. V lost 3 bases to trimming and J lost 2 bases, with 16 bases between them. The CDR3 contains 17 residues. The CDR3 is CASSPPSGGPTNEKLFF. In DNA, the CDR3 is TGTGCCAGCTCACCGCCGTCGGGGGGACCTACTAATGAAAAACTGTTTTTT.

The chain uses TRBV6-5 and TRBJ2-7; 7 positions agree with TRBD2. The germline V gene has CDR1 MNHEY and CDR2 SVGAGI. The CDR3 length is 16 residues. Trimming cost V 3 bases and J 6 bases; bases outside gene matches: 14. The CDR3 DNA is TGTGCCAGCAGTTATCTCGCGGGAGAGTCCTACGGCGAGCAGTACTTC. It codes for CASSYLAGESYGEQYF.

This chain uses TRBV10-1 with TRBJ2-1; 7 bases line up with TRBD2. V lost 4 bases and J lost 0; bases outside the gene matches: 9. CDR1 and CDR2 from the germline V gene are WNHNN and SYGVQD (reference sequence). The length of the CDR3 is 17 residues. The CDR3 DNA is TGCGCCAGCAGTGTTGCTAGGCGGGGGTCCTCCTACAATGAGCAGTTCTTC. It yields the protein CASSVARRGSSYNEQFF.

The DNA for the CDR3 is TGTGCCAGCAGCATCCAGTCAAATAATTCACCCCTCCACTTT. Protein: CASSIQSNNSPLHF. The chain combines TRBV7-2 with TRBJ1-6; D not resolved. The CDR3 covers 14 residues. With 5 bases removed from V and 5 bases from J, the gap between germline ends came to 10 bases. Germline V gives CDR1 SGHTA, CDR2 FQGNSA.

The genes are TRBV9 and TRBJ2-7; D is undetermined. The CDR3 has 12 residues. V was cut by 4 bases and J by 4 bases, with 9 bases left in between. Germline V gene sequence: CDR1 SGDLS, CDR2 YYNGEE. CDR3 DNA: TGTGCCAGCAGCCCTGGAGCGTACGAGCAGTACTTC. Translated, it gives CASSPGAYEQYF.

The chain combines TRBV6-5 with TRBJ2-2; a possible D gene is TRBD1 (6 bases). This CDR3 comprises 13 residues. Germline V gives CDR1 MNHEY, CDR2 SVGAGI. Trimming left V 5 bases short and J 7 bases short, with 11 bases between. The CDR3 DNA follows: TGTGCCAGCAGTCTCCGGACAGTCGGGGAGCTGTTTTTT. It is translated as CASSLRTVGELFF.

The rearrangement links TRBV4-1 to TRBJ2-1, with D maybe TRBD2 (6 bases). Per the germline V gene, CDR1 is MGHRA and CDR2 is YSYEKL. The CDR3 has 16 amino acids. The V and J ends lost 4 bases and 3 bases respectively, with 16 bases between them. The CDR3 coding sequence is TGCGCCAGCAGCCCAGACGGGACTCGAGTCTACAATGAGCAGTTCTTC. This codes for CASSPDGTRVYNEQFF.

The chain couples TRBV7-2 to TRBJ1-5, with TRBD1 identical over 9 bases. Germline V gene lookup returns CDR1 SGHTA and CDR2 FQGNSA. This CDR3 region has 16 residues. The ends lost 4 bases at V and 0 bases at J; junction bases unmatched: 4. Here the CDR3 DNA reads TGTGCCAGCAGCTCCCAACAGGGGGCTAGCAATCAGCCCCAGCATTTT. Translating it yields CASSSQQGASNQPQHF.

The chain uses TRBV6-5 and TRBJ2-5, with 7 bases identical to TRBD2. This CDR3 is built from 15 residues. The germline gives CDR1 MNHEY, CDR2 SVGAGI. The V segment lost 0 bases and the J segment 5 bases; nucleotides outside the gene matches: 6. The CDR3 here is CASSYSSGSGETQYF. The DNA of the CDR3 is TGTGCCAGCAGTTACTCTAGCGGGTCCGGGGAGACCCAGTACTTC.

As to this clone: Since the CDR3 does not end with the conserved phenylalanine or tryptophan, this likely comes from a read error. No DNA is shown, since the ends of the CDR3 on it are uncertain; the CDR3 is the one TCRdb lists. This chain joins TRBV19 and TRBJ1-5; whether TRBD1, the table's D call, matches the DNA was not checked. Germline CDR1 is LNHDA and CDR2 is SQIVND (reference sequence). The CDR3 has 13 amino acids, counting both end residues. CDR3 residues: CASTPPDRGQRIY.